The 22 T cell receptor beta chains below come from one sample, sequenced in a study of T cells in localized non-small cell lung cancer. TCRdb's copy holds only in-frame clones and misses some; the assay was immunoSEQ multiplex PCR. In the table there are fewer than 45,000 clones, 88% of which are singletons. The sequencing here drew on peripheral blood, taken before any cancer treatment. These receptors were taken from a female donor aged 60 or older with stage I squamous cell lung carcinoma.

V usage is TRBV6-4 and J usage is TRBJ2-5, with D unresolved. V was clipped by 9 bases and J by 4 bases, with 15 bases between them. The CDR3 is 13 amino acids. CDR1 is MRHNA, CDR2 SNTAGT, per germline. CDR3 nucleotides: TGTGCCAGGGAGCCTCCTTCTTCAGAGACCCAGTACTTC. Residues: CAREPPSSETQYF.

The chain uses TRBV5-1 and TRBJ2-1; 10 bases are shared with TRBD2. Per the germline V gene, CDR1 is SGHRS and CDR2 is YFSETQ. The V and J ends lost 3 bases and 3 bases, in that order; junction bases with no gene match: 3. The CDR3 has 15 amino acids. For the CDR3, the DNA is TGCGCCAGCAGCTCAGGGACTAGCGACTACAATGAGCAGTTCTTC. Protein sequence: CASSSGTSDYNEQFF.

The chain joins TRBV9 to TRBJ2-3, with 10 bases identical to TRBD2. The V gene end was trimmed by 0 bases and the J gene end by 8 bases; junction bases not matched to a gene: 12. The CDR3 is 17 residues long. Per the germline V gene, CDR1 is SGDLS and CDR2 is YYNGEE. The CDR3 DNA sequence: TGTGCCAGCAGCGTAGTCCCGGTGCCTAGCGGGAGAATTACGCAGTATTTT. Residues: CASSVVPVPSGRITQYF.

The rearrangement links TRBV7-6 to TRBJ2-5, with 9 nucleotides matching TRBD2. Germline V lookup: CDR1 SGHVS, CDR2 FNYEAQ. Trimming removed 8 bases from V and 1 base from J; junction bases left unmatched: 2. This CDR3 has 13 amino acids. In DNA, the CDR3 is TGTGCCAGCGGCGGGGGGGGCCAAGAGACCCAGTACTTC. Translating gives CASGGGGQETQYF.

V is TRBV9 and J is TRBJ2-7, with 11 bases that match TRBD1. The germline gives CDR1 SGDLS, CDR2 YYNGEE. The CDR3 runs to 15 residues. The V gene end was trimmed by 4 bases and the J gene end by 3 bases; junction bases not matched to a gene: 6. The CDR3 region is CASSIPGQGGYEQYF. CDR3 bases: TGTGCCAGCAGCATACCGGGACAGGGGGGCTACGAGCAGTACTTC.

The chain couples TRBV18 to TRBJ2-7; 10 bases are shared with TRBD2. With 6 bases clipped from V and 2 bases from J, the junction kept 4 bases outside the gene matches. Germline values: CDR1 KGHSH, CDR2 LQKENI. CDR3 length: 14 amino acids. The CDR3 DNA is TGTGCCAGCTCTACCACTAGCGGGACCTACGAGCAGTACTTC. This sequence encodes CASSTTSGTYEQYF.

J is TRBJ1-2 and V is TRBV4-3; 11 bases map to TRBD1. Germline V CDR1 and CDR2: LGHNA, YSLEER. J lost 5 bases, V lost 2 bases, and 4 bases had no gene match. The CDR3 spans 15 residues. The DNA for the CDR3 is TGCGCCAGCAGCCAACCGGGACAGGGGGGTTATGGCTACACCTTC. Its protein is CASSQPGQGGYGYTF.

The CDR3 protein is CASSQAYLGVGYTF. The CDR3 DNA follows: TGTGCCAGCAGCCAAGCTTATTTGGGGGTTGGCTACACCTTC. The chain carries TRBV14 and TRBJ1-2, with D tentatively TRBD1 (5 bases). V was trimmed by 1 base and J by 7 bases, leaving 13 bases between them. Germline CDR1 reads SGHDN; CDR2 reads FVKESK. The CDR3 spans 14 residues. The variable domain in full, completed from reference TRBV14 and TRBJ1-2, reads EAGVTQFPSHSVIEKGQTVTLRCDPISGHDNLYWYRRVMGKEIKFLLHFVKESKQDESGMPNNRFLAERTGGTYSTLKVQPAELEDSGVYFCASSQAYLGVGYTFGSGTRLTVV.

The J gene is TRBJ1-2, the V gene TRBV7-2, with 7 bases lining up with TRBD1. This CDR3 contains 14 residues. Unmatched junction bases numbered 5, after V lost 5 bases and J lost 2 bases. The V gene's germline CDR1 is SGHTA and CDR2 FQGNSA. The CDR3 DNA is TGTGCCAGCAGCCCCCGACAGGGAAACTATGGCTACACCTTC. Encoded protein: CASSPRQGNYGYTF.

V is TRBV11-3 and J is TRBJ2-3; possible D gene TRBD2, 5 bases. Trimming shortened V by 1 base and J by 0 bases, and 5 bases separated the two germline ends. The V gene's germline CDR1 is SGHNT and CDR2 YENEEA. The CDR3 loop spans 14 amino acids. CDR3 in DNA: TGTGCCAGCAGCTTAGGCGGGAGCACAGATACGCAGTATTTT. The encoded protein is CASSLGGSTDTQYF.

CDR3 amino acids: CAIRDRVREQYF. In nucleotides, the CDR3 is TGTGCCATTCGGGACAGGGTTCGGGAGCAGTACTTC. The V gene is TRBV6-1, the J gene TRBJ2-7, with TRBD1 matching 9 bases. The CDR3 has 12 amino acids. V gave up 10 bases and J gave up 7 bases; unmatched junction bases: 8. Germline V lookup: CDR1 MNHNS, CDR2 SASEGT.

The genes are TRBV19 and TRBJ2-1; 15 bases agree with TRBD2. The length of the CDR3 is 17 residues. The V gene's germline CDR1 is LNHDA and CDR2 SQIVND (reference sequence). V gave up 4 bases and J gave up 7 bases; unmatched junction bases: 8. This chain's CDR3 is CASSTPGLAGGVNEQFF. DNA of the CDR3: TGTGCCAGTAGTACCCCAGGACTAGCGGGAGGGGTAAATGAGCAGTTCTTC.

The sample holds one count of this clone. The chain recombines TRBV5-1 with TRBJ1-4; TRBD1 might be the D (5 bases). Germline V gene lookup returns CDR1 SGHRS and CDR2 YFSETQ. The CDR3 is 14 amino acids. V gave up 0 bases and J gave up 5 bases, with 8 bases separating them. The CDR3 here is CASSLGAGNEKLFF. The CDR3 coding sequence is TGCGCCAGCAGCTTGGGGGCAGGGAATGAAAAACTGTTTTTT. The complete variable domain, with remaining parts taken from reference TRBV5-1 and TRBJ1-4, reads KAGVTQTPRYLIKTRGQQVTLSCSPISGHRSVSWYQQTPGQGLQFLFEYFSETQRNKGNFPGRFSGRQFSNSRSEMNVSTLELGDSALYLCASSLGAGNEKLFFGSGTQLSVL.

The chain combines TRBV6-5 with TRBJ1-1, with D perhaps TRBD1 (5 bases). Germline CDR1 MNHEY, CDR2 SVGAGI. This CDR3 is built from 12 residues. Trimming took 7 bases from V and 2 from J, leaving 8 bases between them. CDR3 nucleotides: TGTGCCAGCACCGGGGGTAACACTGAAGCTTTCTTT. This translates into CASTGGNTEAFF.

The chain couples TRBV5-8 to TRBJ1-2, with D possibly being TRBD1 (5 bases). CDR3 length: 15 amino acids. Trimming removed 1 base at V and 4 bases at J, with 14 bases between. CDR1 and CDR2 from the germline V gene are SGHTS and YDEGEE. CDR3 residues: CASSLLRDYLYGYTF. Written as DNA, the CDR3 is TGTGCCAGCAGCTTGCTCAGGGATTACCTCTATGGCTACACCTTC.

The rearrangement uses TRBV15 and TRBJ2-1; D remains ambiguous. V gave up 0 bases and J gave up 4 bases, with 7 bases separating them. Per the germline V gene, CDR1 is LNHNV and CDR2 is YYDKDF (reference sequence). The CDR3 runs to 14 residues. CDR3 in DNA: TGTGCCACCAGCAGAGATTTTAATTACAATGAGCAGTTCTTC. Residues: CATSRDFNYNEQFF.

This clone was seen just once. The chain uses TRBV7-2 and TRBJ2-2; no definite D call. CDR3 length: 15 residues. Between the trimmed V and J ends, which lost 1 base and 3 bases, there was a span of 9 bases. Germline V gives CDR1 SGHTA, CDR2 FQGNSA. Here the CDR3 DNA reads TGTGCCAGCAGCTTAGAAGGCGGTTACACCGGGGAGCTGTTTTTT. This codes for CASSLEGGYTGELFF.

CDR3 residues: CASSQEGTSASTDTQYF. The CDR3 DNA follows: TGCGCCAGCAGCCAAGAGGGGACGTCAGCTAGCACAGATACGCAGTATTTT. The chain recombines TRBV4-3 with TRBJ2-3; D possibly uses TRBD1 or TRBD2 (5 bases each). Germline V gene sequence: CDR1 LGHNA, CDR2 YSLEER. This CDR3 is built from 17 residues. V lost 0 bases to trimming and J lost 0 bases, with 13 bases between them.

V and J are TRBV5-8 and TRBJ2-1; D remains unclear. V was cut by 4 bases and J by 3 bases, with 8 bases left in between. CDR1 and CDR2 from the germline V gene are SGHTS and YDEGEE. The CDR3 is 13 amino acids. CDR3 loop: CASSNGFYNEQFF. CDR3 DNA sequence: TGTGCCAGCAGCAATGGCTTCTACAATGAGCAGTTCTTC.

The chain employs TRBV15 and TRBJ2-5; 8 nucleotides match TRBD1. The CDR3 sequence is 15 residues long. CDR1 and CDR2 from the germline V gene are LNHNV and YYDKDF (reference sequence). Germline trimming cut 3 bases from V and 5 bases from J; bases unmatched to any gene: 8. CDR3 amino acids: CATSREGRGPETQYF. For the CDR3, the DNA is TGTGCCACCAGCAGGGAGGGCAGGGGGCCTGAGACCCAGTACTTC.

The chain joins TRBV19 to TRBJ2-7; D may be TRBD1 or TRBD2 (6 bases each). Deletions cut 3 bases from V and 2 bases from J, with 11 bases between. CDR1 is LNHDA and CDR2 is SQIVND in the germline V gene (reference sequence). The CDR3 has 14 residues. The CDR3: CASSIGGRAYEQYF. DNA for the CDR3: TGTGCCAGTAGTATCGGGGGCAGGGCCTACGAGCAGTACTTC.

The V gene is TRBV9, the J gene TRBJ2-7; the match to TRBD1 covers 8 bases. Germline V gene data show CDR1 as SGDLS and CDR2 as YYNGEE. This CDR3 has 15 amino acids. Germline trimming cut 4 bases from V and 2 bases from J; bases unmatched to any gene: 8. The CDR3 DNA sequence: TGTGCCAGCAGCTCTGGGACAGGCCGCGCCTACGAGCAGTACTTC. Protein: CASSSGTGRAYEQYF. Combining the CDR3 with reference TRBV9 and TRBJ2-7 gives the whole variable domain DSGVTQTPKHLITATGQRVTLRCSPRSGDLSVYWYQQSLDQGLQFLIQYYNGEERAKGNILERFSAQQFPDLHSELNLSSLELGDSALYFCASSSGTGRAYEQYFGPGTRLTVT.